This entry is about one T cell receptor (beta chain). Antigen specificity is unknown. J gave up 2 bases and V 5 bases, and 10 bases lay outside the gene matches. The CDR3 sequence is 16 residues long. The entry originates in a study of T cells after yellow fever vaccination. Study overall: Fractions containing few cells were prepared with SMART-Seq v4 Ultra Low Input.

Study outcomes and limitations: Re-detected after boosting: most primary clones, 96% of CD4 and roughly 88% of CD8.

A 5'RACE template-switching step, the method used to make TCR cDNA, added a universal primer site and UMIs. MiXCR, run by TCRdb on the 5' RACE reads, gives a single entry per CDR3 protein. The table records roughly 310,000 distinct CDR3 sequences, around 3.6% of them present only once. This chain joins TRBV12-3 or TRBV12-4 and TRBJ2-3; 7 nucleotides agree with TRBD2. Sequenced here: PBMCs, sampled on the day of the yellow fever booster vaccination. The TCR comes from a man younger than 35 who received the YFV17D yellow fever vaccine. For the CDR3, the DNA is TGTGCCAGCAGTCATCCGTGGGGGGGGGACACAGATACGCAGTATTTT. It translates to CASSHPWGGDTDTQYF.